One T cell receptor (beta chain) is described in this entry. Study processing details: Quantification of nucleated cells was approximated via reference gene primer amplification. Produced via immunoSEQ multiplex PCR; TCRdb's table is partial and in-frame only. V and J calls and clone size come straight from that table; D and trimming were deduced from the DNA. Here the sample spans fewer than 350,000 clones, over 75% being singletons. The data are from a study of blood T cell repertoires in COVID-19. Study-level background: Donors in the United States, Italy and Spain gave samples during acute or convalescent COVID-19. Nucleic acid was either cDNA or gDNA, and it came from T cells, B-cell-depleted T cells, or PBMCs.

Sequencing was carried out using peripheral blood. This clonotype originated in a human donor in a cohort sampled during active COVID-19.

CDR3 coding DNA: TGTGCCATCAGTGAGGGAGAGAGGGACGAGCAGTACTTC. Its translation: CAISEGERDEQYF. The J gene is TRBJ2-7, the V gene TRBV10-3; a weak D match, TRBD2 (5 bases). Trimming cost V 2 bases and J 5 bases, with 10 bases left between them. The CDR3 runs to 13 residues. CDR1 and CDR2 (germline): ENHRY, SYGVKD.